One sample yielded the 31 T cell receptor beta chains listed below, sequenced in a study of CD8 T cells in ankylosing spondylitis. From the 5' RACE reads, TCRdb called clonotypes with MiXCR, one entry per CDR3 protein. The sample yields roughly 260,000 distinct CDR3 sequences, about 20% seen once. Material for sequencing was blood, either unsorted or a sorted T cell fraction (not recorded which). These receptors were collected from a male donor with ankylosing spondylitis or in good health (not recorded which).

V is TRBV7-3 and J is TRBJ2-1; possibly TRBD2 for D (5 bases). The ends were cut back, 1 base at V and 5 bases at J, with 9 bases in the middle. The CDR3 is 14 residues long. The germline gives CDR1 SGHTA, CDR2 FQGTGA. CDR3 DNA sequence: TGTGCCAGCAGCTTAAATAGCGTGAACAATGAGCAGTTCTTC. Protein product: CASSLNSVNNEQFF.

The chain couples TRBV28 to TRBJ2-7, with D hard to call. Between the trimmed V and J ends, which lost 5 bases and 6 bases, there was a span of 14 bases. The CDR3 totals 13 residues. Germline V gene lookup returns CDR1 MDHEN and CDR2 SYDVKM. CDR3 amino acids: CASSPSVFGEQYV. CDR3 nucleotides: TGTGCCAGCAGTCCCTCCGTGTTTGGCGAGCAGTACGTC.

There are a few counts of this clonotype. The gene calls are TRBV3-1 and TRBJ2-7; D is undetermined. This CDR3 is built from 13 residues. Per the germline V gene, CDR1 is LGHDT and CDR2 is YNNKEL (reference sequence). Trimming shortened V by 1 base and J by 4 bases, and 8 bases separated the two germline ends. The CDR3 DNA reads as TGTGCCAGCAGCCAAGGCTTTCAATACGAGCAGTACGTC. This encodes CASSQGFQYEQYV.

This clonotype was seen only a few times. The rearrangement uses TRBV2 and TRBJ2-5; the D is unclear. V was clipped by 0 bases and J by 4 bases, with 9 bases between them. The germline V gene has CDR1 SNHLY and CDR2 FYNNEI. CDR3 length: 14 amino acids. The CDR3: CASSEAGTVETQYF. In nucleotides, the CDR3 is TGTGCCAGCAGTGAAGCGGGCACCGTAGAGACCCAGTACTTC.

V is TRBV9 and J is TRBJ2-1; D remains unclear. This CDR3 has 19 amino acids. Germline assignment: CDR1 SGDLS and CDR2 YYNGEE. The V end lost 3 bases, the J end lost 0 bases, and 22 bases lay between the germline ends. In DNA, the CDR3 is TGTGCCAGCAGCGGAGAACCCATCCGAGGCGGAAGCTCCTACAATGAGCAGTTCTTC. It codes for CASSGEPIRGGSSYNEQFF.

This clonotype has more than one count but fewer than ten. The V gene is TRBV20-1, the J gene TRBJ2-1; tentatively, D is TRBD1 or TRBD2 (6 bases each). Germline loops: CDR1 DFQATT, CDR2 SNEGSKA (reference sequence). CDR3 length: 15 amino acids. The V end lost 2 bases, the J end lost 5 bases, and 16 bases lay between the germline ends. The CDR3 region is CSARRLGGLNNEQFF. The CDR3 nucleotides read TGCAGTGCTAGACGTTTGGGGGGCTTGAACAATGAGCAGTTCTTC.

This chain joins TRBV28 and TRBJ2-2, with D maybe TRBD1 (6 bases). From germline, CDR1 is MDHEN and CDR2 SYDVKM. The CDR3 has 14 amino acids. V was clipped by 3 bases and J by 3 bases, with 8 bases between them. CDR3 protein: CASSFTGYTGELFF. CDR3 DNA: TGTGCCAGCAGTTTCACAGGGTACACCGGGGAGCTGTTTTTT. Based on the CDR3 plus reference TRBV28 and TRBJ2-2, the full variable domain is DVKVTQSSRYLVKRTGEKVFLECVQDMDHENMFWYRQDPGLGLRLIYFSYDVKMKEKGDIPEGYSVSREKKERFSLILESASTNQTSMYLCASSFTGYTGELFFGEGSRLTVL.

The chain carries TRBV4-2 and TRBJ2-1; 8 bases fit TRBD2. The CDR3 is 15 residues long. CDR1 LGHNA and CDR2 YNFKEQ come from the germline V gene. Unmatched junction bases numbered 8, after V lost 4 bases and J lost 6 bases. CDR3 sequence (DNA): TGTGCCAGCAGCCCGGGACTAGTTGGAGTCAATGAGCAGTTCTTC. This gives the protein CASSPGLVGVNEQFF.

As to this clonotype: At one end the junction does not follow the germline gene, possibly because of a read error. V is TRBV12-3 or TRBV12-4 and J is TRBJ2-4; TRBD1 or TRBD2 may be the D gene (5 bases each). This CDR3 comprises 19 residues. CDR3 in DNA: TGTACCAGCAGTTTAGACTCCGCCGGGACCTTACCGCGGGAAAACATTCAGTACTTC. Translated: CTSSLDSAGTLPRENIQYF.

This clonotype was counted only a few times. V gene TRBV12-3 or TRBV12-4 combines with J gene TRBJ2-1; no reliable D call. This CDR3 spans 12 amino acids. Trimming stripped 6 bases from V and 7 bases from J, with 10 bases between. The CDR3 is CASRGFENEQFF. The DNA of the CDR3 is TGTGCCAGCAGAGGTTTTGAAAATGAGCAGTTCTTC.

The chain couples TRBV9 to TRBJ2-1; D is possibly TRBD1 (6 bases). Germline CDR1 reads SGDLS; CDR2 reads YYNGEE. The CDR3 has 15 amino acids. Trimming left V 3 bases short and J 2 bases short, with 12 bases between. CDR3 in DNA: TGTGCCAGCAGCGCACAGGGATCCCCCTACAATGAGCAGTTCTTC. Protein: CASSAQGSPYNEQFF.

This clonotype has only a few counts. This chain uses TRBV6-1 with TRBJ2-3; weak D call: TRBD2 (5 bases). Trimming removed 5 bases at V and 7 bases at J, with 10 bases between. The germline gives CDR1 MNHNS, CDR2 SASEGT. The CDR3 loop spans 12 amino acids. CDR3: CASSRSGNTQYF. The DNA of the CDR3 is TGTGCCAGCAGTCGAAGCGGTAATACGCAGTATTTT.

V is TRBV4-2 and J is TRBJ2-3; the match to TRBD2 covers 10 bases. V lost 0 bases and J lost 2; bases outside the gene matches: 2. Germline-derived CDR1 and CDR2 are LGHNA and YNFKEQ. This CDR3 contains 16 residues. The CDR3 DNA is TGTGCCAGCAGCCAAGAGCTAGCGGGAGTCACAGATACGCAGTATTTT. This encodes CASSQELAGVTDTQYF.

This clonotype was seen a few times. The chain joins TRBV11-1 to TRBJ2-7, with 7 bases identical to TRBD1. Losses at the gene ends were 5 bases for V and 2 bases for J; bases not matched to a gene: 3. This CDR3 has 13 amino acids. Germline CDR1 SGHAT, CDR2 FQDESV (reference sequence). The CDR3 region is CASSPDRAYEQYV. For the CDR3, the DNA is TGTGCCAGCAGCCCAGACAGGGCCTACGAGCAGTACGTC.

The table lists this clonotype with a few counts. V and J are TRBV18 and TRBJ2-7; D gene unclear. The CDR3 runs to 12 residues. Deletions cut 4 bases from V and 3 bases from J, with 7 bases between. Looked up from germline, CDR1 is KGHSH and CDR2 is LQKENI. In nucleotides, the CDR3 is TGTGCCAGCTCACTGGAAAACTACGAGCAGTACGTC. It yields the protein CASSLENYEQYV.

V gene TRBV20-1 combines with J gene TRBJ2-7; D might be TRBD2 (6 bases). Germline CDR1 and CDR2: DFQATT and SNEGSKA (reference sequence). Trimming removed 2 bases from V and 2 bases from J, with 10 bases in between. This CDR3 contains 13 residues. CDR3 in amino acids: CSARHGLTYEQYV. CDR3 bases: TGCAGTGCTAGACACGGACTAACCTACGAGCAGTACGTC.

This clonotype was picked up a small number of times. The CDR3 DNA follows: TGTGCCAGCAGCTTAGGTCTAGGTGGAGATACGCAGTATTTT. It codes for CASSLGLGGDTQYF. The V gene is TRBV7-3, the J gene TRBJ2-3; D unclear. The CDR3 runs 14 residues. CDR1 and CDR2 (germline): SGHTA, FQGTGA. The ends were cut back, 2 bases at V and 5 bases at J, with 11 bases in the middle.

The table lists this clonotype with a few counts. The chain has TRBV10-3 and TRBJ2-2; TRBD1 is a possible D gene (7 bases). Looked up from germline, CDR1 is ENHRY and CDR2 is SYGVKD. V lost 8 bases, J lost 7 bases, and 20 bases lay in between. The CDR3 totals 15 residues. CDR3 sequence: CAILTGTGIGGELFF. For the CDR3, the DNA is TGTGCCATCTTGACAGGGACTGGAATTGGCGGGGAGCTGTTTTTT.

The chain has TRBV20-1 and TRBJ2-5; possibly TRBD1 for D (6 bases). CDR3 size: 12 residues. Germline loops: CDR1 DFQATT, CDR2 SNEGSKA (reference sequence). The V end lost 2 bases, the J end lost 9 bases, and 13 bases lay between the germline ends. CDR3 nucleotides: TGCAGTGCTAGATTGTGGGCAGGGGCCCAGTACTTC. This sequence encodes CSARLWAGAQYF.

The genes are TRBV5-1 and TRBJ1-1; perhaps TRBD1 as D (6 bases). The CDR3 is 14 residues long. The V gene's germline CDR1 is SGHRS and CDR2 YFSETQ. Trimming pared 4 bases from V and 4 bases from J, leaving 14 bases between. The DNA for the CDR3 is TGCGCCAGCAGCCTGGAAACAGGGAGCACTGAAGCTTTCTTT. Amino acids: CASSLETGSTEAFF.

This CDR3 is CATSDLTSGGAEEQFF. In DNA, the CDR3 is TGTGCCACCAGTGATTTGACTAGCGGGGGGGCCGAGGAGCAGTTCTTC. V and J are TRBV24-1 and TRBJ2-1; 13 nucleotides line up with TRBD2. Trimming removed 0 bases from V and 10 bases from J; junction bases left unmatched: 5. Per germline, CDR1 KGHDR and CDR2 SFDVKD. The CDR3 totals 16 residues.

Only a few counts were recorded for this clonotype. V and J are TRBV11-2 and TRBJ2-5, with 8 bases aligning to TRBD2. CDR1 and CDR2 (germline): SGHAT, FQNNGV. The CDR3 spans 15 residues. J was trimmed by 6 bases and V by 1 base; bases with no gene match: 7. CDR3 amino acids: CASSLAGGGWQTQYF. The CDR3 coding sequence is TGTGCCAGCAGCTTAGCGGGCGGGGGGTGGCAGACCCAGTACTTC.

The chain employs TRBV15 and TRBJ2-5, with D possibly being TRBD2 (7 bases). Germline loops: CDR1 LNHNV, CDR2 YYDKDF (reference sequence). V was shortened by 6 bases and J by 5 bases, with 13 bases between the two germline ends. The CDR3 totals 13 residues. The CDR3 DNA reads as TGTGCCACCAGTAACGGGGGGCCGGAGACCCAGTACTTC. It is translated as CATSNGGPETQYF. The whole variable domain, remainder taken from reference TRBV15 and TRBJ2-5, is DAMVIQNPRYQVTQFGKPVTLSCSQTLNHNVMYWYQQKSSQAPKLLFHYYDKDFNNEADTPDNFQSRRPNTSFCFLDIRSPGLGDTAMYLCATSNGGPETQYFGPGTRLLVL.

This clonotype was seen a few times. CDR3 sequence reads: CASRRGRETQYF. The CDR3 nucleotides read TGTGCCAGCAGGAGGGGGCGAGAGACCCAGTACTTC. V gene TRBV12-3 or TRBV12-4 combines with J gene TRBJ2-5; 7 bases line up with TRBD1. The ends lost 6 bases at V and 4 bases at J; junction bases unmatched: 2. This CDR3 has 12 residues.

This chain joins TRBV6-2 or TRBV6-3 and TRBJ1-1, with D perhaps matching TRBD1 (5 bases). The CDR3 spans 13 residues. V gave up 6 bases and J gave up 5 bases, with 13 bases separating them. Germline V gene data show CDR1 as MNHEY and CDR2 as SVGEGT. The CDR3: CASSRGDPTEAFF. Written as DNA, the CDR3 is TGTGCCAGCAGCCGAGGGGACCCAACTGAAGCTTTCTTT.

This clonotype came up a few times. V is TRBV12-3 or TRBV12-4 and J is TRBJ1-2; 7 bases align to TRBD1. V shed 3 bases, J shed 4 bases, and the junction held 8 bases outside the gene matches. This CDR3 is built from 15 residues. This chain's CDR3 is CASSFKAGQSYGYTF. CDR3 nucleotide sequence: TGTGCCAGCAGTTTTAAGGCGGGACAGTCCTATGGCTACACCTTC.

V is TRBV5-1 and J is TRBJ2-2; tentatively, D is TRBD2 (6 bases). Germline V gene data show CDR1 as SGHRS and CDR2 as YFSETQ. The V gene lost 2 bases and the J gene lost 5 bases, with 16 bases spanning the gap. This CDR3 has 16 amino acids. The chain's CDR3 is CASSFQPGTSTGELFF. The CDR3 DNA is TGCGCCAGCAGCTTCCAACCTGGGACTTCAACCGGGGAGCTGTTTTTT.

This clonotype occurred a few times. The CDR3 region has the DNA TGTGCCAGCAGAAACAGGGAGGGAACTGAAGCTTTCTTT. Amino acid sequence: CASRNREGTEAFF. The chain is built from TRBV12-3 or TRBV12-4 and TRBJ1-1; D possibly corresponds to TRBD1 (6 bases). The CDR3 runs 13 residues. The V and J ends lost 6 bases and 5 bases respectively, with 13 bases between them.

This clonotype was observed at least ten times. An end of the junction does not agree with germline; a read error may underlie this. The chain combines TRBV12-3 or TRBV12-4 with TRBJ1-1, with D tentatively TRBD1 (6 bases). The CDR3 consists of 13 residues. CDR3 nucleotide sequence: TGCGCCAGCAGCCCGACAGGGAACACTGAAGCTTTCTTT. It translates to CASSPTGNTEAFF.

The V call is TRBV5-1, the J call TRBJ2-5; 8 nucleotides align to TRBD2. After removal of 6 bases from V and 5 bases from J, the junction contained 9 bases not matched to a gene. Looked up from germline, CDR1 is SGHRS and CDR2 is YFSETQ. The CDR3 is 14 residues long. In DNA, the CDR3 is TGCGCCAGCAAAACCAGCAGCGGGAGTGAGACCCAGTACTTC. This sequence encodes CASKTSSGSETQYF.

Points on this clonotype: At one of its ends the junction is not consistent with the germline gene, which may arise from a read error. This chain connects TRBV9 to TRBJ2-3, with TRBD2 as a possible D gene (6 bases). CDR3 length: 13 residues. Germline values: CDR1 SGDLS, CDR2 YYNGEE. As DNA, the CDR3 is TGTGCCAGCAGCGTGGCGGGATGGGATATGCAGTATTTT. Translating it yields CASSVAGWDMQYF.